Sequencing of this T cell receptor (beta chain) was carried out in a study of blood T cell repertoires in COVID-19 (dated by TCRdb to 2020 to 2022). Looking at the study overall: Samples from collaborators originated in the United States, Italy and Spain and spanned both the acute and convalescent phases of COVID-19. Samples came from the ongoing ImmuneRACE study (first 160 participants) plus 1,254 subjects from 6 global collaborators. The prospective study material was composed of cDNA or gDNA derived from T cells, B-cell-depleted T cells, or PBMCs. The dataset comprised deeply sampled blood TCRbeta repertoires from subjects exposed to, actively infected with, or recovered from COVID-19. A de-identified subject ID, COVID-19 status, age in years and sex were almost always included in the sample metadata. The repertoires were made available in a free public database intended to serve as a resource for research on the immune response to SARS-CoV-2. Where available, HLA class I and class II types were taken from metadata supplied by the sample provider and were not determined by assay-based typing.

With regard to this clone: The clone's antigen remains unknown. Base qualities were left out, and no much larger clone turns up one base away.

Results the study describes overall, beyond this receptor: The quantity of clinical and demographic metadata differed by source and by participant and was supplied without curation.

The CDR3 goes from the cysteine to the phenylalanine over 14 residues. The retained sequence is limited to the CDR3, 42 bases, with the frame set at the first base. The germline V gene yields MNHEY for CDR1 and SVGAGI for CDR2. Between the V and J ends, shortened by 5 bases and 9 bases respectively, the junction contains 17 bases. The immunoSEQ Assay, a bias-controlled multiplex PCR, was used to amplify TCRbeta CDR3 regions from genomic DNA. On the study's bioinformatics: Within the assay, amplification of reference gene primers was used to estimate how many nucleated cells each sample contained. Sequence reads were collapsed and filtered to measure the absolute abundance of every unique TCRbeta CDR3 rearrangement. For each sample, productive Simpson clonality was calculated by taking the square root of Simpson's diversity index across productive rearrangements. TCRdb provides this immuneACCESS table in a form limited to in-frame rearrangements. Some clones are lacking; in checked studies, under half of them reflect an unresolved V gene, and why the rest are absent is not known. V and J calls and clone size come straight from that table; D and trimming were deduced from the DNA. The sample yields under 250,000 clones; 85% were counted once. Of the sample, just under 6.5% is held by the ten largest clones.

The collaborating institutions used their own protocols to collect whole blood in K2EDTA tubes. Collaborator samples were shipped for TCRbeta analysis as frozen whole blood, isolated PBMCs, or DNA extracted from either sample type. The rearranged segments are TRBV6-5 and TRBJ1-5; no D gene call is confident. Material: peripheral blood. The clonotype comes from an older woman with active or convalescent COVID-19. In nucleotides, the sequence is TGTGCCAGCAGTCTGGACGGAGCAGGAGGGCCCCAGCATTTT. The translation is CASSLDGAGGPQHF.